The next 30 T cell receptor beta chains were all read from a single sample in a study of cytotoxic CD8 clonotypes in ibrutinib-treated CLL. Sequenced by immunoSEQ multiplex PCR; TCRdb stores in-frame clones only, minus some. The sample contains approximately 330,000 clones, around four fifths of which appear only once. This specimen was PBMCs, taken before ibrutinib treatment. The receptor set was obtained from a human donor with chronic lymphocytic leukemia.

CDR3 DNA sequence: TGCAGCGCCGGTTCGACAGGGGGTAATGAGCAGTTCTTC. Residues: CSAGSTGGNEQFF. This rearrangement joins TRBV29-1 to TRBJ2-1, with 9 bases fitting TRBD1. V lost 7 bases to trimming and J lost 7 bases; unmatched junction nucleotides: 8. CDR3 size: 13 residues. Germline-derived CDR1 and CDR2 are SQVTM and ANQGSEA.

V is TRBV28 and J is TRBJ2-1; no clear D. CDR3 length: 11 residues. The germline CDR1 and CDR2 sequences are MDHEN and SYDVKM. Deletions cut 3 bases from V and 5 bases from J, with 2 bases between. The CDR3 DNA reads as TGTGCCAGCAGTTTGAACAATGAGCAGTTCTTC. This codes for CASSLNNEQFF.

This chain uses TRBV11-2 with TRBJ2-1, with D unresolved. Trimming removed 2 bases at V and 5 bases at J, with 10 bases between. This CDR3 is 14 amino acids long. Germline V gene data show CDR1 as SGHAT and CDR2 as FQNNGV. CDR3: CASSLSRADNEQFF. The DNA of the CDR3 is TGTGCCAGCAGCTTAAGCCGGGCCGACAATGAGCAGTTCTTC.

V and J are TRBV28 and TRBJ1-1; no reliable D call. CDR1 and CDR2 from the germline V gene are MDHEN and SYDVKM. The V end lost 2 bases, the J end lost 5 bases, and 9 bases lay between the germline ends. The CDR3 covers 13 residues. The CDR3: CASSLLRLTEAFF. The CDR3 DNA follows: TGTGCCAGCAGTTTACTGCGATTAACTGAAGCTTTCTTT.

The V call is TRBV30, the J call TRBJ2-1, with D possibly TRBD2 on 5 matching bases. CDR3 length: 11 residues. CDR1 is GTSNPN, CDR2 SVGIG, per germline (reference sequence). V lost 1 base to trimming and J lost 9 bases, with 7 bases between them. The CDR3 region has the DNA TGTGCCTGGAGTGGGGCGGGTGAGCAGTTCTTC. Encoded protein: CAWSGAGEQFF. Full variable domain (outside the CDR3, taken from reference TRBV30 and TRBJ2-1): SQTIHQWPATLVQPVGSPLSLECTVEGTSNPNLYWYRQAAGRGLQLLFYSVGIGQISSEVPQNLSASRPQDRQFILSSKKLLLSDSGFYLCAWSGAGEQFFGPGTRLTVL.

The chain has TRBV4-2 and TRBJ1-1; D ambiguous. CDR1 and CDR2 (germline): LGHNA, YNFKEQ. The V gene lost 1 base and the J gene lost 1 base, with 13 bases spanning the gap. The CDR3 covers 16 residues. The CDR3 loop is CASSQAVEGENTEAFF. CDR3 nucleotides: TGTGCCAGCAGCCAAGCCGTGGAGGGTGAGAACACTGAAGCTTTCTTT.

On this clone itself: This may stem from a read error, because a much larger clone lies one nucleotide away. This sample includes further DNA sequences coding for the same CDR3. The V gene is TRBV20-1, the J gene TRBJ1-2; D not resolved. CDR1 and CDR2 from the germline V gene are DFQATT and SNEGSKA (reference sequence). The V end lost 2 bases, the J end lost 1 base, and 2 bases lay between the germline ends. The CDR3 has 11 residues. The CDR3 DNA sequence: TGCAGTGCTAGAAATAACTATGGCTACACCTTC. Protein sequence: CSARNNYGYTF.

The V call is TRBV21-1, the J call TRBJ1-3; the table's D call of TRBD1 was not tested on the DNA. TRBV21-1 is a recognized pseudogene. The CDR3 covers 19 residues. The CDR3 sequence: CASSKTALAGGTSGNTIYF. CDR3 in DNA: TGTGCCAGCAGCAAAACAGCACTGGCAGGGGGTACTTCTGGAAACACCATATATTTT.

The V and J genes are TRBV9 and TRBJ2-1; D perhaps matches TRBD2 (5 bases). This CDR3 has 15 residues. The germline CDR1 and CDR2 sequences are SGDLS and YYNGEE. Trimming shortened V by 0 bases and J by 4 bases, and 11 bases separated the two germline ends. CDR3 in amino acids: CASSVGVAPYNEQFF. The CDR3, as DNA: TGTGCCAGCAGCGTAGGGGTAGCGCCGTACAATGAGCAGTTCTTC.

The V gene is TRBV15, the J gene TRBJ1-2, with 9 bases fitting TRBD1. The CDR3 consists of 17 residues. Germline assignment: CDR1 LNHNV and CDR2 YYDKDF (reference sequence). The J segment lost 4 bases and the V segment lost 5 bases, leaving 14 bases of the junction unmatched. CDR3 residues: CATSGQGTGFNGYGYTF. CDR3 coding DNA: TGTGCCACCAGCGGTCAGGGGACAGGGTTTAACGGCTATGGCTACACCTTC.

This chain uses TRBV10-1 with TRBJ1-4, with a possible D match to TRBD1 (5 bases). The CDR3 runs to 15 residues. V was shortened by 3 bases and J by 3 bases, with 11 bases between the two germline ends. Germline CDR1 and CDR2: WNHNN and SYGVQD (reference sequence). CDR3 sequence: CASSDSGTANEKLFF. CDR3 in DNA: TGCGCCAGCAGTGACTCGGGGACCGCTAATGAAAAACTGTTTTTT.

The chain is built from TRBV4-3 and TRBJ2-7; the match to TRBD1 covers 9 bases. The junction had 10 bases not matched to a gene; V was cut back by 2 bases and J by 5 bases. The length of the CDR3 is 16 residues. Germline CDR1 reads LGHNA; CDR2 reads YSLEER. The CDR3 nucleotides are TGCGCCAGCAGCCAAAAAGGGACAGGGTATTTCGACGAGCAGTACTTC. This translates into CASSQKGTGYFDEQYF.

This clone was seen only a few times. This CDR3 is CASSSGGASTEQFF. CDR3 DNA: TGTGCCAGCAGCTCGGGGGGGGCTTCCACCGAGCAGTTCTTC. The V call is TRBV5-4, the J call TRBJ2-1; 8 bases are a match to TRBD2. The J segment lost 10 bases and the V segment lost 3 bases, leaving 9 bases of the junction unmatched. Germline assignment: CDR1 SGHNT and CDR2 YYREEE (reference sequence). The CDR3 runs 14 residues.

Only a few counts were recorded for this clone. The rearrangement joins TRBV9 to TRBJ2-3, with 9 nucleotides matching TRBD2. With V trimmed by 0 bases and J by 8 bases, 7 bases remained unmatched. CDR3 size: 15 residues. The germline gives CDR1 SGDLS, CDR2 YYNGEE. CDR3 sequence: CASSVEAGGPSTQYF. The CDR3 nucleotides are TGTGCCAGCAGCGTAGAGGCGGGAGGGCCGAGTACGCAGTATTTT.

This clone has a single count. CDR3 sequence: CASSKGLAGFYNEQFF. The CDR3 DNA sequence: TGTGCCAGCAGTAAGGGACTAGCGGGATTCTACAATGAGCAGTTCTTC. V and J are TRBV2 and TRBJ2-1; TRBD2 matches 13 bases. V lost 5 bases and J lost 3; bases outside the gene matches: 4. The CDR3 length is 16 residues. Looked up from germline, CDR1 is SNHLY and CDR2 is FYNNEI.

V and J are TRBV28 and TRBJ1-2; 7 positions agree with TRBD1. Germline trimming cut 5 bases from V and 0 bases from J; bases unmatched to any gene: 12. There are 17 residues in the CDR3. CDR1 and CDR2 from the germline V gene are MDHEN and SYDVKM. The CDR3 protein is CASSTSGTVPSNYGYTF. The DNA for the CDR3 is TGTGCCAGCAGTACGTCCGGGACAGTTCCTTCTAACTATGGCTACACCTTC.

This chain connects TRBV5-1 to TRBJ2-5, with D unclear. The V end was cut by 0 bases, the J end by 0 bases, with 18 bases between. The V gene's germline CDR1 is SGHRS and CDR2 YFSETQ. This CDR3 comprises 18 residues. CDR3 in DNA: TGCGCCAGCAGCTTGGGTGCCGTGGTGGGCCTGTACCAAGAGACCCAGTACTTC. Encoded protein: CASSLGAVVGLYQETQYF.

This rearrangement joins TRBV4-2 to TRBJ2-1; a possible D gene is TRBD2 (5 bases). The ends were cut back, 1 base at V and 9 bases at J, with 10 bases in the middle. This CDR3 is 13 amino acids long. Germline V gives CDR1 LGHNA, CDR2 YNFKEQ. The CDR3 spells CASSQGGGVEQFF. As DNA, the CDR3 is TGTGCCAGCAGCCAAGGAGGAGGCGTTGAGCAGTTCTTC.

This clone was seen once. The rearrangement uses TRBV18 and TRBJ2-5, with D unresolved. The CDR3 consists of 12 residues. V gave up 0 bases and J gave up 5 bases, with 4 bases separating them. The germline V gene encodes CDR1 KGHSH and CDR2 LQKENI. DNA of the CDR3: TGTGCCAGCTCACCACCCTCGGAGACCCAGTACTTC. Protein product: CASSPPSETQYF.

The CDR3 is CASSLGFYAGTRTSVQYF. Here the CDR3 DNA reads TGTGCCAGCAGCTTAGGTTTTTACGCCGGGACCCGAACATCAGTGCAGTACTTC. The chain joins TRBV7-2 to TRBJ2-7; D is tentatively TRBD1 or TRBD2 (5 bases each). Trimming took 1 base from V and 9 from J, leaving 28 bases between them. This CDR3 region has 18 residues. Germline V lookup: CDR1 SGHTA, CDR2 FQGNSA.

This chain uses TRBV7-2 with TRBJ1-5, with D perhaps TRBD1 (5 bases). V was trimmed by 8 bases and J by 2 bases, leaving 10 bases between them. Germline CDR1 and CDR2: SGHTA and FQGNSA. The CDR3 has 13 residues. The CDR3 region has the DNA TGTGCCAGCGACTTAGGGGGCAATCAGCCCCAGCATTTT. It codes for CASDLGGNQPQHF.

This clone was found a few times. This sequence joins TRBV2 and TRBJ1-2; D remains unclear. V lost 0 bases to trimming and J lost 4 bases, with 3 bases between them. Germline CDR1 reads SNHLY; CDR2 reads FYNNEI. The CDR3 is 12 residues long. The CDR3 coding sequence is TGTGCCAGCAGTGAAGCCCCCTATGGCTACACCTTC. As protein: CASSEAPYGYTF.

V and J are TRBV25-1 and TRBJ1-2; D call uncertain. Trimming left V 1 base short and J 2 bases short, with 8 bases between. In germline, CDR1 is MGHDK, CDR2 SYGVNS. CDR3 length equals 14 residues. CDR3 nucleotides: TGTGCCAGCAGTGAATTCGTTTTCAACTATGGCTACACCTTC. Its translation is CASSEFVFNYGYTF.

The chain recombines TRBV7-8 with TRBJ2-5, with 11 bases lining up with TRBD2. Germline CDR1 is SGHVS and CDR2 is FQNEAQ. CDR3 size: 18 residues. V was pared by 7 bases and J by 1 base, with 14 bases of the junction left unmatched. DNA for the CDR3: TGTGCCAGCATCAACTCTATAGCGGGAGGGCCCCGCCAAGAGACCCAGTACTTC. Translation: CASINSIAGGPRQETQYF.

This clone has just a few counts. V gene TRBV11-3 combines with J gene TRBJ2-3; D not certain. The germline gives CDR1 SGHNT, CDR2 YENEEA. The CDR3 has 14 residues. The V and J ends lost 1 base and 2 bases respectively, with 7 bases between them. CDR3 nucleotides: TGTGCCAGCAGCTTAGGGACGAACACAGATACGCAGTATTTT. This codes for CASSLGTNTDTQYF.

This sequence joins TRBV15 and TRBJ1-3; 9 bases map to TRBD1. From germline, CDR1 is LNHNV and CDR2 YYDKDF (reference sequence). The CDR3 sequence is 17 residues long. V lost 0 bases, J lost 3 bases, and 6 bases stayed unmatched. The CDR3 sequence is CATSRDTGGYGGNTIYF. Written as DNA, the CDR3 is TGTGCCACCAGCAGAGACACAGGGGGCTACGGTGGAAACACCATATATTTT. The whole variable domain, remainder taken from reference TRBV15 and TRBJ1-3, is DAMVIQNPRYQVTQFGKPVTLSCSQTLNHNVMYWYQQKSSQAPKLLFHYYDKDFNNEADTPDNFQSRRPNTSFCFLDIRSPGLGDTAMYLCATSRDTGGYGGNTIYFGEGSWLTVV.

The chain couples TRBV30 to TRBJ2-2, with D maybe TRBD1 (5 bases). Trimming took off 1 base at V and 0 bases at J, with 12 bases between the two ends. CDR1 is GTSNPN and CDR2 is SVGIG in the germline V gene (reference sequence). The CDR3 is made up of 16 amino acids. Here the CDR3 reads CAWSAMGLSNTGELFF. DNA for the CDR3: TGTGCCTGGAGTGCGATGGGGCTCTCGAACACCGGGGAGCTGTTTTTT.

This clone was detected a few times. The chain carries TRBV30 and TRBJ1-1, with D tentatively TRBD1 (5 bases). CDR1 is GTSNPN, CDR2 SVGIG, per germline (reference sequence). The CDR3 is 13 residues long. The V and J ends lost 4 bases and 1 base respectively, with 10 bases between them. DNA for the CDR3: TGTGCCTGGACCTTAGACAGGAACACTGAAGCTTTCTTT. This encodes CAWTLDRNTEAFF.

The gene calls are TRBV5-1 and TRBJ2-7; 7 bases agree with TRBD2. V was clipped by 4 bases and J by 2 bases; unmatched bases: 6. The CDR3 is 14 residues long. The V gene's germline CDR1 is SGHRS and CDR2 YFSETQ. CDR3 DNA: TGCGCCAGCAGCCCACTAGCGAGCGCCTACGAGCAGTACTTC. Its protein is CASSPLASAYEQYF.

The CDR3: CATSEIASGRGDTQYF. The CDR3, as DNA: TGTGCCACCAGTGAAATCGCTAGCGGGCGAGGAGATACGCAGTATTTT. The V and J genes are TRBV15 and TRBJ2-3; 8 positions match TRBD2. Germline trimming cut 6 bases from V and 5 bases from J; bases unmatched to any gene: 13. The CDR3 runs to 16 residues. In germline, CDR1 is LNHNV, CDR2 YYDKDF (reference sequence).